The 32 T cell receptor beta chains listed next were all sequenced from one sample in a study of T cells after yellow fever vaccination (dated by TCRdb to about 2019). Taken with the paper, the label for treatment or condition translates to: live attenuated yellow fever vaccine strain. The protocol used for the library was 5' RACE. These reads were obtained on an Illumina HiSeq 2500. TCRdb itself trimmed the public reads at Q25 with fastp, ran MiXCR and retained productive beta chains. Merged by CDR3 protein, the rows form single entries marked with the most common genes and DNA. Across this sample there are approximately 550,000 distinct CDR3 sequences, with around an eighth seen only once. The top ten clones comprise roughly an eighth of the sample. The sequenced sample was PBMCs, obtained on the day of the yellow fever booster vaccination. These receptors came from a young man who received the YFV17D yellow fever vaccine.

This clonotype was observed a few times. This sequence joins TRBV20-1 and TRBJ2-7; 8 bases match TRBD1. The CDR3 loop spans 11 amino acids. Germline V gene data show CDR1 as DFQATT and CDR2 as SNEGSKA (reference sequence). CDR3 sequence: CRDRDPWEQYF. CDR3 bases: TGCAGGGACAGGGATCCCTGGGAGCAGTACTTC.

J is TRBJ2-5 and V is TRBV11-2; D not resolved. CDR1 SGHAT and CDR2 FQNNGV come from the germline V gene. Trimming stripped 5 bases from V and 5 bases from J, with 21 bases between. The CDR3 has 16 amino acids. CDR3 DNA sequence: TGTGCCAGCAGCGGGTTGACTTCCTCCTGGAGTGAGACCCAGTACTTC. Residues: CASSGLTSSWSETQYF.

V is TRBV27 and J is TRBJ2-7; 11 nucleotides agree with TRBD2. Germline V gene sequence: CDR1 MNHEY, CDR2 SMNVEV (reference sequence). The J segment lost 1 base and the V segment lost 4 bases, leaving 12 bases of the junction unmatched. The CDR3 is 18 residues long. The CDR3, as DNA: TGTGCCAGCAGTTCCATCAACCTTGGGACTAGCGGATCCTACGAGCAGTACTTC. It specifies CASSSINLGTSGSYEQYF.

This clonotype was observed a few times. For the CDR3, the DNA is TGTGCCAGCAGCCGTCTAGCGGGAGGGCCCTACAATGAGCAGTTCTTC. This translates into CASSRLAGGPYNEQFF. J is TRBJ2-1 and V is TRBV3-1; the match to TRBD2 covers 12 bases. The CDR3 is 16 residues long. The germline V gene has CDR1 LGHDT and CDR2 YNNKEL (reference sequence). With 4 bases clipped from V and 2 bases from J, the junction kept 3 bases outside the gene matches.

The sample holds a few counts of this clonotype. The chain uses TRBV29-1 and TRBJ2-1, with TRBD2 matching over 12 bases. This CDR3 is built from 14 residues. Trimming at V came to 5 bases and at J to 8 bases, leaving 7 bases not matched to a gene. The V gene's germline CDR1 is SQVTM and CDR2 ANQGSEA. The CDR3 sequence: CSVWTSGNEDEQFF. DNA for the CDR3: TGCAGCGTTTGGACTAGCGGGAATGAAGATGAGCAGTTCTTC.

V is TRBV7-9 and J is TRBJ2-7; 10 bases are shared with TRBD2. Trimming cost V 5 bases and J 1 base; bases outside gene matches: 11. From germline, CDR1 is SEHNR and CDR2 FQNEAQ (reference sequence). The CDR3 contains 17 residues. CDR3 sequence (DNA): TGTGCCAGCAGCCCAGTGCCGGGACTAGCGCCGTCCTACGAGCAGTACTTC. Residues: CASSPVPGLAPSYEQYF.

There are a few counts of this clonotype. The rearrangement uses TRBV20-1 and TRBJ1-6; unclear D gene. The length of the CDR3 is 14 residues. V lost 3 bases, J lost 4 bases, and 10 bases lay in between. Per germline, CDR1 DFQATT and CDR2 SNEGSKA (reference sequence). Written as DNA, the CDR3 is TGCAGTGCTAGTCTGGGTCGGTATAATTCACCCCTCCACTTT. Its translation is CSASLGRYNSPLHF.

V gene TRBV7-2 combines with J gene TRBJ1-2; D gene uncertain. The CDR3 length is 13 residues. Trimming removed 5 bases from V and 1 base from J, with 8 bases in between. Germline V gene lookup returns CDR1 SGHTA and CDR2 FQGNSA. The CDR3 nucleotides read TGTGCCAGCAGCACGAGGGTTAACTATGGCTACACCTTC. Protein sequence: CASSTRVNYGYTF.

The J gene is TRBJ2-1, the V gene TRBV4-3; 8 bases are a match to TRBD2. Germline values: CDR1 LGHNA, CDR2 YSLEER. The CDR3 has 14 residues. The V segment lost 5 bases and the J segment 7 bases; nucleotides outside the gene matches: 7. CDR3 loop: CASSSSAGVNEQFF. CDR3 sequence (DNA): TGCGCCAGCAGCTCGTCAGCGGGAGTGAATGAGCAGTTCTTC.

The chain links TRBV24-1 to TRBJ2-1; 7 bases are shared with TRBD2. J lost 2 bases, V lost 3 bases, and 9 bases had no gene match. The germline CDR1 and CDR2 sequences are KGHDR and SFDVKD. The length of the CDR3 is 17 residues. CDR3 nucleotide sequence: TGTGCCACCAGTGATCTCAAGTCCGCGGGAGCCTACAATGAGCAGTTCTTC. Protein product: CATSDLKSAGAYNEQFF.

This clonotype has just a few counts. V is TRBV7-9 and J is TRBJ2-7; D is undetermined. Germline V gene lookup returns CDR1 SEHNR and CDR2 FQNEAQ (reference sequence). V lost 5 bases and J lost 4, with 12 bases in between. This CDR3 spans 13 amino acids. The CDR3, as DNA: TGTGCCAGCAGCCAACCTTTGGGATACGAGCAGTACTTC. Its protein product is CASSQPLGYEQYF.

The chain uses TRBV29-1 and TRBJ2-5; D gene ambiguous. CDR3 length equals 14 residues. Germline CDR1 SQVTM, CDR2 ANQGSEA. Between the trimmed V and J ends, which lost 4 bases and 0 bases, there was a span of 12 bases. DNA for the CDR3: TGCAGCGTTGCTCTCTTCCCGTACCAAGAGACCCAGTACTTC. Residues: CSVALFPYQETQYF.

This clonotype was counted only a few times. The CDR3 DNA follows: TGTGCCAGCAGTTCCCTCCTGGGAGGGCAAAACGAGCAGTACTTC. It encodes CASSSLLGGQNEQYF. This chain joins TRBV6-2 or TRBV6-3 and TRBJ2-7; TRBD2 matches at 7 bases. V shed 4 bases, J shed 5 bases, and the junction held 11 bases outside the gene matches. This CDR3 region has 15 residues. Germline CDR1 is MNHEY and CDR2 is SVGEGT.

This clonotype was seen a handful of times. The V gene is TRBV4-3, the J gene TRBJ2-7, with TRBD1 identical over 7 bases. Germline CDR1 reads LGHNA; CDR2 reads YSLEER. J gave up 5 bases and V 3 bases, and 13 bases lay outside the gene matches. The CDR3 contains 16 residues. CDR3 residues: CASSHQKGARSHEQYF. CDR3 DNA sequence: TGCGCCAGCAGCCACCAGAAGGGGGCGCGGAGCCACGAGCAGTACTTC.

The chain joins TRBV7-2 to TRBJ2-1; 7 positions agree with TRBD1. J lost 8 bases, V lost 2 bases, and 9 bases had no gene match. The CDR3 is 15 residues long. CDR1 and CDR2 from the germline V gene are SGHTA and FQGNSA. The CDR3 bases are TGTGCCAGCAGCTTAACAGGGGAGACTCGACATGAGCAGTTCTTC. Its protein product is CASSLTGETRHEQFF.

The rearrangement joins TRBV6-1 to TRBJ2-7; D tentatively fits TRBD1 or TRBD2 (5 bases each). In germline, CDR1 is MNHNS, CDR2 SASEGT. CDR3 length equals 14 residues. With 5 bases removed from V and 4 bases from J, the gap between germline ends came to 15 bases. CDR3 DNA: TGTGCCAGCAGTCAAGTCAGGGAGAGATACGAGCAGTACTTC. This encodes CASSQVRERYEQYF.

The chain combines TRBV5-1 with TRBJ2-1; D assignment may be TRBD1 or TRBD2 (5 bases each). CDR3 length: 15 residues. Trimming took 4 bases from V and 1 from J, leaving 12 bases between them. Germline-derived CDR1 and CDR2 are SGHRS and YFSETQ. The CDR3 is CASSGGPQSYNEQFF. CDR3 bases: TGCGCCAGCAGCGGGGGTCCTCAGTCCTACAATGAGCAGTTCTTC.

This clonotype was found many times. The V call is TRBV7-2, the J call TRBJ2-1; D is perhaps TRBD1 or TRBD2 (5 bases each). Trimming removed 1 base at V and 8 bases at J, with 9 bases between. CDR1 SGHTA and CDR2 FQGNSA come from the germline V gene. The CDR3 loop spans 13 amino acids. The CDR3 nucleotides read TGTGCCAGCAGCTTAGAACGGGACCATGAGCAGTTCTTC. Translated: CASSLERDHEQFF.

Ten or more counts support this clonotype. The chain is built from TRBV12-3 or TRBV12-4 and TRBJ1-1; 9 nucleotides line up with TRBD1. J gave up 1 base and V 6 bases, and 3 bases lay outside the gene matches. The CDR3 runs to 14 residues. The CDR3 loop reads CASRTGQGNTEAFF. The DNA for the CDR3 is TGTGCCAGCAGGACGGGACAGGGGAACACTGAAGCTTTCTTT.

In this sample, this clonotype turned up many times. The V and J genes are TRBV6-2 or TRBV6-3 and TRBJ2-1; D may be TRBD1 or TRBD2 (5 bases each). The V gene lost 9 bases and the J gene lost 6 bases, with 15 bases spanning the gap. Germline values: CDR1 MNHEY, CDR2 SVGEGT. The CDR3 is 13 amino acids. The CDR3 bases are TGTGCCAGATCCGGGACCCAACTCAATGAGCAGTTCTTC. This translates into CARSGTQLNEQFF.

The chain uses TRBV30 and TRBJ2-5; D is ambiguous. The V gene lost 3 bases and the J gene lost 6 bases, with 20 bases spanning the gap. The CDR3 is 15 amino acids. The germline V gene encodes CDR1 GTSNPN and CDR2 SVGIG (reference sequence). Here the CDR3 DNA reads TGTGCCTGGAGCGGTAACTATGGGCCCGAAAAGACCCAGTACTTC. Residues: CAWSGNYGPEKTQYF.

This clonotype was observed a handful of times. The gene calls are TRBV6-2 or TRBV6-3 and TRBJ2-1, with D unresolved. Germline values: CDR1 MNHEY, CDR2 SVGEGT. Trimming cost V 7 bases and J 5 bases, with 12 bases left between them. This CDR3 is 13 amino acids long. CDR3 DNA: TGTGCCAGCAAACAAGTTGGGGACAATGAGCAGTTCTTC. Protein sequence: CASKQVGDNEQFF.

The genes are TRBV5-1 and TRBJ2-5; no clear D. CDR1 SGHRS and CDR2 YFSETQ come from the germline V gene. The CDR3 contains 13 residues. Trimming cost V 5 bases and J 5 bases, with 13 bases left between them. The CDR3: CASRVLGGETQYF. The CDR3 DNA reads as TGCGCCAGCAGGGTTCTGGGTGGCGAGACCCAGTACTTC.

A few counts support this clonotype. The gene calls are TRBV4-1 and TRBJ2-5; a possible D gene is TRBD1 (6 bases). This CDR3 region has 18 residues. Germline loops: CDR1 MGHRA, CDR2 YSYEKL. V lost 3 bases and J 2 bases, leaving 22 bases between the germline ends. The CDR3 here is CASSQNPPGAVGQETQYF. The CDR3 coding sequence is TGCGCCAGCAGCCAGAACCCTCCAGGGGCGGTGGGGCAAGAGACCCAGTACTTC.

This chain connects TRBV10-3 to TRBJ2-1; D might be TRBD2 (5 bases). Trimming removed 7 bases from V and 9 bases from J, with 19 bases in between. The CDR3 totals 14 residues. The germline CDR1 and CDR2 sequences are ENHRY and SYGVKD. CDR3 sequence reads: CAIKEGVLSIEQFF. The CDR3 region has the DNA TGTGCCATCAAAGAGGGAGTACTCTCCATTGAGCAGTTCTTC.

The chain combines TRBV6-2 or TRBV6-3 with TRBJ2-1, with 9 bases identical to TRBD2. CDR3 length: 16 residues. Losses at the gene ends were 3 bases for V and 4 bases for J; bases not matched to a gene: 7. Germline V gives CDR1 MNHEY, CDR2 SVGEGT. This chain's CDR3 is CASSYPGTSLYNEQFF. CDR3 coding DNA: TGTGCCAGCAGTTATCCCGGGACTAGCTTATACAATGAGCAGTTCTTC.

This sequence joins TRBV7-2 and TRBJ2-3; D remains unclear. V shed 6 bases and J shed 1 base, with 11 bases lying between them. The CDR3 sequence is 14 residues long. CDR1 SGHTA and CDR2 FQGNSA come from the germline V gene. CDR3 in DNA: TGTGCCAGCAGTCCTATCCAGGGCACAGATACGCAGTATTTT. It codes for CASSPIQGTDTQYF.

V gene TRBV24-1 combines with J gene TRBJ2-2; the D gene is possibly TRBD1 (5 bases). Germline V gene sequence: CDR1 KGHDR, CDR2 SFDVKD. V gave up 4 bases and J gave up 4 bases, with 12 bases separating them. The CDR3 is 15 amino acids. The CDR3 spells CATSEGDRFTGELFF. For the CDR3, the DNA is TGTGCCACCAGTGAAGGAGACAGATTCACCGGGGAGCTGTTTTTT.

A few counts support this clonotype. The V and J genes are TRBV28 and TRBJ1-1; D unclear. The CDR3 runs 12 residues. CDR1 and CDR2 (germline): MDHEN, SYDVKM. Trimming removed 7 bases from V and 1 base from J, with 7 bases in between. DNA for the CDR3: TGTGCCAGCATTCGGGGGAACACTGAAGCTTTCTTT. This encodes CASIRGNTEAFF.

This sequence joins TRBV2 and TRBJ2-1, with D possibly matching TRBD2 (5 bases). The CDR3 is 15 residues long. V lost 5 bases to trimming and J lost 5 bases, with 16 bases between them. Germline assignment: CDR1 SNHLY and CDR2 FYNNEI. The CDR3: CASSIRRVGDNEQFF. In nucleotides, the CDR3 is TGTGCCAGCAGTATCCGGAGAGTCGGGGACAATGAGCAGTTCTTC.

The V and J genes are TRBV4-2 and TRBJ2-7; 7 bases line up with TRBD2. With 1 base clipped from V and 5 bases from J, the junction kept 5 bases outside the gene matches. The length of the CDR3 is 14 residues. Germline values: CDR1 LGHNA, CDR2 YNFKEQ. The CDR3 spells CASSQGGSGNEQYF. The CDR3 bases are TGTGCCAGCAGCCAAGGCGGGAGTGGCAACGAGCAGTACTTC.

This clonotype occurred a few times. The genes are TRBV12-3 or TRBV12-4 and TRBJ2-7; tentative D call: TRBD1 (6 bases). The length of the CDR3 is 12 residues. V dropped 6 bases and J dropped 6 bases, with 12 bases sitting between them. The CDR3 sequence is CASRPDSGEQYF. CDR3 bases: TGTGCCAGCAGACCGGACAGTGGCGAGCAGTACTTC.